The rows below give T cell receptor beta chains drawn from one sample of a study of OX40 agonist ivuxolimab in advanced cancers. Using immunoSEQ multiplex PCR, the repertoire was profiled, and TCRdb retains in-frame clones only, with some absent. The table has around 93,000 clones, around 87% seen once. This specimen consisted of CD4+ or CD8+ T cells sorted from blood, obtained in a trial of the OX40 agonist ivuxolimab. These receptors originate from an adult with an advanced solid tumor such as melanoma, head and neck, liver or kidney cancer. Both conserved end residues are part of each CDR3. The order of the fields is V gene, D gene, clone size, J gene, CDR3 protein, CDR3 DNA. A D gene is named only where the DNA matches it firmly. For some rows the clone size is stated as once, few or many, or as a class when expanded; others skip it.

TRBV4-1	TRBD1	-	TRBJ1-1	CASMPGAGGARTEAFF	TGCGCCAGCATGCCAGGAGCAGGGGGCGCGAGAACTGAAGCTTTCTTT
TRBV5-4	-	-	TRBJ2-5	CASSLGGGGDQETQYF	TGTGCCAGCAGCTTGGGGGGCGGAGGGGACCAAGAGACCCAGTACTTC
TRBV18	TRBD1	-	TRBJ1-2	CASSPPGQDTYGYTF	TGTGCCAGCTCACCACCGGGACAGGACACCTATGGCTACACCTTC
TRBV5-1	-	-	TRBJ2-3	CASSLQRPGTDTQYF	TGCGCCAGCAGCTTGCAGCGGCCGGGAACAGATACGCAGTATTTT
TRBV18	-	-	TRBJ2-7	CASRPGSSYEQYF	TGTGCCAGCCGCCCTGGCAGCTCCTACGAGCAGTACTTC
TRBV5-1	TRBD1	many	TRBJ1-2	CASSLGQGGYGYTF	TGCGCCAGCAGCCTAGGACAGGGCGGCTATGGCTACACCTTC
TRBV7-2	-	-	TRBJ2-5	CASSLVAGQRETQYF	TGTGCCAGCAGCTTAGTGGCGGGTCAGCGGGAGACCCAGTACTTC
TRBV5-1	-	-	TRBJ1-1	CASSLGQPNTEAFF	TGCGCCAGCAGCTTGGGGCAGCCGAACACTGAAGCTTTCTTT
TRBV19	TRBD2	-	TRBJ2-1	CASSSPGLAGGYNEQFF	TGTGCCAGTAGTAGTCCCGGACTAGCGGGCGGTTACAATGAGCAGTTCTTC
TRBV7-9	-	-	TRBJ1-4	CASSYEGGSGEKLFF	TGTGCCAGCAGCTATGAAGGGGGATCGGGTGAAAAACTGTTTTTT
TRBV7-2	-	-	TRBJ2-5	CASSLVADPQETQYF	TGTGCCAGCAGCTTAGTAGCGGACCCCCAAGAGACCCAGTACTTC
TRBV6-5	-	-	TRBJ2-3	CASTHEGTDTQYF	TGTGCCAGCACCCACGAGGGGACAGATACGCAGTATTTT
TRBV7-2	-	-	TRBJ2-3	CASSLEGGPDTQYF	TGTGCCAGCAGCTTAGAGGGGGGCCCAGATACGCAGTATTTT
TRBV5-1	-	-	TRBJ2-1	CASSSSNEQFF	TGCGCCAGCAGCAGTAGCAATGAGCAGTTCTTC
TRBV10-3	-	-	TRBJ1-1	CAIGISTGNTEAFF	TGTGCCATCGGGATCTCGACAGGGAACACTGAAGCTTTCTTT
TRBV30	-	-	TRBJ1-4	CAWRTGQQTNEKLFF	TGTGCCTGGAGAACTGGACAGCAAACTAATGAAAAACTGTTTTTT
TRBV14	-	-	TRBJ2-7	CASSQVQGLVQQYF	TGTGCCAGCAGCCAAGTACAGGGCCTCGTGCAGCAGTACTTC
TRBV11-3	TRBD2	-	TRBJ2-2	CASSPPRLAGENTGELFF	TGTGCCAGCAGCCCCCCACGGCTAGCGGGAGAGAACACCGGGGAGCTGTTTTTT
TRBV6-6	-	-	TRBJ1-5	CASSYSYGTDQPQHF	TGTGCCAGCAGTTACTCATACGGCACAGATCAGCCCCAGCATTTT
TRBV4-3	TRBD2	-	TRBJ2-2	CASSHHPGLAGVGTGELFF	TGCGCCAGCAGCCACCACCCGGGACTAGCGGGAGTGGGGACCGGGGAGCTGTTTTTT
TRBV11-3	-	-	TRBJ2-1	CASSSLSQGHNEQFF	TGTGCCAGCAGCTCCCTAAGCCAGGGACACAATGAGCAGTTCTTC
TRBV7-8	-	few	TRBJ2-7	CASSLGGREQYF	TGTGCCAGCAGCTTAGGAGGACGTGAGCAGTACTTC
TRBV2	-	-	TRBJ2-1	CASSANPPSVSYNEQFF	TGTGCCAGCAGCGCAAACCCCCCCAGCGTCTCCTACAATGAGCAGTTCTTC
TRBV19	TRBD2	-	TRBJ2-3	CASSSPGTSVGTDTQYF	TGTGCCAGTAGTAGTCCCGGGACTAGCGTCGGCACAGATACGCAGTATTTT
TRBV4-3	-	-	TRBJ2-4	CASSQELAGNIQYF	TGCGCCAGCAGCCAAGAACTAGCCGGAAACATTCAGTACTTC
TRBV5-6	TRBD1	-	TRBJ1-3	CASSFRGQDFSGNTIYF	TGTGCCAGCAGCTTTCGGGGACAGGACTTCTCTGGAAACACCATATATTTT
TRBV19	-	-	TRBJ2-1	CASSESQGEQFF	TGTGCCAGTAGTGAAAGCCAGGGTGAGCAGTTCTTC
TRBV11-2	TRBD1	-	TRBJ2-7	CASSPGGLGSYEQYF	TGTGCCAGCAGCCCAGGGGGCCTGGGCTCCTACGAGCAGTACTTC
TRBV6-1	-	-	TRBJ1-4	CASSGGGRGNEKLFF	TGTGCCAGCAGTGGGGGGGGCCGCGGTAATGAAAAACTGTTTTTT
TRBV7-2	-	-	TRBJ2-6	CASSYPPGLGSGANVLTF	TGTGCCAGCAGCTACCCCCCGGGACTCGGCTCTGGGGCCAACGTCCTGACTTTC
TRBV7-3	TRBD2	once	TRBJ2-3	CASSGSSGGAVDTQYF	TGTGCCAGCAGCGGTTCTAGCGGGGGGGCAGTAGATACGCAGTATTTT
TRBV2	-	few	TRBJ1-6	CASSPQGEGRGSPLHF	TGTGCCAGCAGCCCCCAAGGTGAAGGGCGGGGATCACCCCTCCACTTT
TRBV2	TRBD2	once	TRBJ2-3	CASRGLTGGYF	TGTGCCAGCAGGGGCCTAACGGGGGGGTATTTT
TRBV2	TRBD2	-	TRBJ2-7	CASSVLAVGYEQYF	TGTGCCAGCAGTGTACTAGCGGTTGGGTACGAGCAGTACTTC
TRBV6-1	-	-	TRBJ2-6	CASSVESSGANVLTF	TGTGCCAGCAGTGTAGAGAGCTCTGGGGCCAACGTCCTGACTTTC
TRBV30	-	few	TRBJ1-4	CAWTRGGANEKLFF	TGTGCCTGGACCCGAGGAGGGGCCAATGAAAAACTGTTTTTT
TRBV19	-	-	TRBJ2-3	CASSIDGGEDTQYF	TGTGCCAGTAGTATAGATGGAGGAGAAGATACGCAGTATTTT
TRBV7-2	-	few	TRBJ1-5	CASSRQSSNQPQHF	TGTGCCAGCAGCCGACAGTCTAGCAATCAGCCCCAGCATTTT
TRBV5-1	-	once	TRBJ1-2	CASSLDSYGYTF	TGCGCCAGCAGCTTGGACAGCTATGGCTACACCTTC